These 13 T cell receptor beta chains came from one sample sequenced in a study of shared clonotypes between healthy human individuals. Repertoires were generated with immunoSEQ multiplex PCR, while TCRdb's copy carries only in-frame clones and drops some. The table has under 350,000 clones, roughly 84% seen once. The sample taken for sequencing was memory CD8+ T cells sorted from blood. Subset here: CD45RO+ cells pooled with CCR7-negative TemRA cells. These TCRs come from a man between 18 and 29 years old in good health.

The V call is TRBV9, the J call TRBJ2-7; 8 nucleotides line up with TRBD2. Germline trimming cut 4 bases from V and 0 bases from J; bases unmatched to any gene: 6. The CDR3 spans 15 residues. CDR1 SGDLS and CDR2 YYNGEE come from the germline V gene. The CDR3 is CASSSGGHFSYEQYF. The DNA of the CDR3 is TGTGCCAGCAGCTCGGGGGGGCACTTCTCCTACGAGCAGTACTTC.

The chain recombines TRBV4-1 with TRBJ2-1; TRBD2 aligns across 7 bases. In germline, CDR1 is MGHRA, CDR2 YSYEKL. The CDR3 loop spans 15 amino acids. Trimming removed 0 bases from V and 1 base from J; junction bases left unmatched: 0. The CDR3 sequence: CASSQDSGSYNEQFF. DNA of the CDR3: TGCGCCAGCAGCCAAGATAGCGGGTCCTACAATGAGCAGTTCTTC.

The rearrangement links TRBV2 to TRBJ2-2; 7 bases agree with TRBD1. The ends lost 5 bases at V and 1 base at J; junction bases unmatched: 7. The CDR3 spans 16 residues. The germline V gene has CDR1 SNHLY and CDR2 FYNNEI. The CDR3 nucleotides read TGTGCCAGCAGTTTCTCCGGGACAGAGAACACCGGGGAGCTGTTTTTT. Translating gives CASSFSGTENTGELFF.

The chain employs TRBV7-2 and TRBJ1-6, with 7 bases identical to TRBD1. Germline CDR1 is SGHTA and CDR2 is FQGNSA. The CDR3 spans 14 residues. Germline trimming cut 1 base from V and 14 bases from J; bases unmatched to any gene: 8. In DNA form, the CDR3 reads TGTGCCAGCAGCTTAGATGGGACAGTGGAATCCCTCCACTTT. Translation: CASSLDGTVESLHF.

This clone was detected once. This rearrangement joins TRBV9 to TRBJ1-3; D not certain. The CDR3 sequence is 15 residues long. Trimming took 4 bases from V and 7 from J, leaving 18 bases between them. Germline V gives CDR1 SGDLS, CDR2 YYNGEE. CDR3 sequence (DNA): TGTGCCAGCAGCCCCCAAGGAGGGCTGGGGAACACCATATATTTT. It is translated as CASSPQGGLGNTIYF.

The rearrangement uses TRBV7-9 and TRBJ1-1; 9 bases agree with TRBD1. The CDR3 length is 16 residues. Germline V gives CDR1 SEHNR, CDR2 FQNEAQ (reference sequence). Germline trimming cut 5 bases from V and 1 base from J; bases unmatched to any gene: 8. The CDR3 nucleotides are TGTGCCAGCAGCCCCCCGGGGACAGGGCCGAACACTGAAGCTTTCTTT. This gives the protein CASSPPGTGPNTEAFF.

V and J are TRBV7-9 and TRBJ1-5; 12 bases agree with TRBD1. From germline, CDR1 is SEHNR and CDR2 FQNEAQ (reference sequence). The CDR3 is made up of 18 amino acids. V lost 1 base, J lost 7 bases, and 11 bases stayed unmatched. The DNA of the CDR3 is TGTGCCAGCAGCTTAGGGCCGGGACAGGGGGCGAGGAACCAGCCCCAGCATTTT. Amino acids: CASSLGPGQGARNQPQHF. Using reference TRBV7-9 and TRBJ1-5 for the parts outside the CDR3, the full variable domain is DTGVSQNPRHKITKRGQNVTFRCDPISEHNRLYWYRQTLGQGPEFLTYFQNEAQLEKSRLLSDRFSAERPKGSFSTLEIQRTEQGDSAMYLCASSLGPGQGARNQPQHFGDGTRLSIL.

The chain couples TRBV13 to TRBJ1-1; D unresolved. CDR3 length equals 14 residues. The germline CDR1 and CDR2 sequences are PRHDT and FYEKMQ (reference sequence). The V end lost 1 base, the J end lost 6 bases, and 12 bases lay between the germline ends. The CDR3 here is CASSLEGFTPEAFF. CDR3 sequence (DNA): TGTGCCAGCAGCTTAGAAGGGTTCACCCCTGAAGCTTTCTTT.

The chain joins TRBV7-6 to TRBJ2-7; the match to TRBD2 covers 8 bases. V dropped 5 bases and J dropped 5; count of bases not matched to a gene: 8. This CDR3 comprises 14 residues. CDR1 is SGHVS, CDR2 FNYEAQ, per germline. DNA for the CDR3: TGTGCCAGCAGCCACTCGGGGGGGGCGGACGAGCAGTACTTC. Its translation: CASSHSGGADEQYF. Looking up the rest from reference TRBV7-6 and TRBJ2-7 gives the full variable domain: GAGVSQSPRYKVTKRGQDVALRCDPISGHVSLYWYRQALGQGPEFLTYFNYEAQQDKSGLPNDRFSAERPEGSISTLTIQRTEQRDSAMYRCASSHSGGADEQYFGPGTRLTVT.

This clone showed up just once. This chain joins TRBV11-3 and TRBJ2-7; maybe TRBD2 (5 bases). Trimming stripped 2 bases from V and 2 bases from J, with 7 bases between. Germline loops: CDR1 SGHNT, CDR2 YENEEA. The CDR3 is 13 residues long. The CDR3 DNA is TGTGCCAGCAGCTTACGAGGGACCTACGAGCAGTACTTC. Translated, it gives CASSLRGTYEQYF.

This clone has at least ten counts. Here the CDR3 DNA reads TGCGCCAGCAGCCAAGACTCAGGGACTACCTACGAGCAGTACTTC. Its translation is CASSQDSGTTYEQYF. The V gene is TRBV4-3, the J gene TRBJ2-7; TRBD2 aligns across 7 bases. The CDR3 is made up of 15 amino acids. Germline V gives CDR1 LGHNA, CDR2 YSLEER. With 0 bases clipped from V and 2 bases from J, the junction kept 4 bases outside the gene matches.

The V and J genes are TRBV19 and TRBJ2-2; weak D call: TRBD2 (7 bases). Germline V gene sequence: CDR1 LNHDA, CDR2 SQIVND (reference sequence). Between the trimmed V and J ends, which lost 7 bases and 4 bases, there was a span of 19 bases. The CDR3 extends over 16 amino acids. The CDR3 coding sequence is TGTGCCAGTACCCCGATGGCAGGGGAGGGCACCGGGGAGCTGTTTTTT. Its protein product is CASTPMAGEGTGELFF.

A few counts support this clone. The same CDR3 can be traced to other DNA sequences in this sample. This sequence joins TRBV9 and TRBJ1-2; D remains unclear. V was cut by 0 bases and J by 4 bases, with 4 bases left in between. The CDR3 loop spans 12 amino acids. The V gene's germline CDR1 is SGDLS and CDR2 YYNGEE. As DNA, the CDR3 is TGTGCCAGCAGCGTAGGAGGCTATGGCTACACCTTC. This codes for CASSVGGYGYTF.